This is a list of T cell receptor beta chains from one sample in a study of response to subunit inactivated influenza vaccine. TCRdb recomputed calls from the RT-PCR reads with MiXCR, one row per CDR3 protein. Of more than 450,000 distinct CDR3 sequences listed, around 8% were seen once; the top ten hold about an eighth. Material: PBMCs from blood, obtained less than 30 months after vaccination. These receptor sequences come from a man aged 45 to 75 who received an inactivated influenza vaccine. Both conserved end residues are part of each CDR3. The order of the fields is CDR3 length, J gene, clone size, V gene, D gene, CDR3 DNA, CDR3 protein. The D gene is left open where the match is weak. Size is omitted from some rows. Given values are once, few, many or a class for expanded clones.

length: 15
J: TRBJ1-2
size: many
V: TRBV2
D: TRBD1
DNA: TGTGCCAGCAGCACGGACAGGGTGGCTAACTATGGCTACACCTTC
CDR3: CASSTDRVANYGYTF

length: 13
J: TRBJ2-1
size: many
V: TRBV20-1
D: -
DNA: TGCAGTGCTAGAGACCCTAGCCTAAATGAGCAGTTCTTC
CDR3: CSARDPSLNEQFF

length: 14
J: TRBJ2-7
size: -
V: TRBV28
D: -
DNA: TGTGCCAGCAGTCCTTACAGGGTGTCGAGCGAGCAGTACTTC
CDR3: CASSPYRVSSEQYF

length: 11
J: TRBJ2-4
size: few
V: TRBV28
D: -
DNA: TGTGCCAGCAGTTTCGGGTACATTCAGTACTTC
CDR3: CASSFGYIQYF

length: 14
J: TRBJ2-3
size: many
V: TRBV6-2/TRBV6-3
D: TRBD2
DNA: TGTGCCAGCAGTCCCGGGACTATCACAGATACGCAGTATTTT
CDR3: CASSPGTITDTQYF

length: 14
J: TRBJ2-1
size: -
V: TRBV24-1
D: TRBD2
DNA: TGTGCCACCAGTGCGCTACTAGCGGGAAGTGAGCAGTTCTTC
CDR3: CATSALLAGSEQFF

length: 15
J: TRBJ1-4
size: many
V: TRBV4-1
D: -
DNA: TGCGCCAGCAGCCAAGCGGCAGGATACAATGAAAAACTGTTTTTT
CDR3: CASSQAAGYNEKLFF

length: 16
J: TRBJ1-1
size: many
V: TRBV6-1
D: TRBD1
DNA: TGTGCCACTAACGGACAGGGGCGAAGGATGAACACTGAAGCTTTCTTT
CDR3: CATNGQGRRMNTEAFF

length: 19
J: TRBJ2-5
size: -
V: TRBV20-1
D: TRBD2
DNA: TGCAGTGCTAGAGATCGTATACTAGCGGGGGGGAATAAACAAGAGACCCAGTACTTC
CDR3: CSARDRILAGGNKQETQYF

length: 18
J: TRBJ1-1
size: -
V: TRBV5-1
D: -
DNA: TGCGCCAGCAGCTTGGGCATATTGATCCGTGCGGTGAACACTGAAGCTTTCTTT
CDR3: CASSLGILIRAVNTEAFF

length: 21
J: TRBJ1-5
size: few
V: TRBV28
D: TRBD1
DNA: TGTGCCAGCAGTTTGCTGGGACAGGGGGCGCGGAACGTGGCAGGCAATCAGCCCCAGCATTTT
CDR3: CASSLLGQGARNVAGNQPQHF

length: 17
J: TRBJ1-6
size: many
V: TRBV10-3
D: TRBD1
DNA: TGTGCCATCAGAGACAGGGTAGTGGTTCCGACAAATTCACCCCTCCACTTT
CDR3: CAIRDRVVVPTNSPLHF